These 9 T cell receptor beta chains share one sample of origin, sequenced in a study of cytomegalovirus exposure and HLA in healthy donors. TCRdb's copy holds only in-frame clones and misses some; the assay was immunoSEQ multiplex PCR. Of 140,000 to 150,000 clones listed, roughly 87% are singletons. Sequencing was done on a sample of PBMCs. All receptors come from a man between 18 and 29 years old in good health and CMV-seropositive.

J is TRBJ2-7 and V is TRBV12-5; D is undetermined. The germline CDR1 and CDR2 sequences are LGHNT and FRNRAP. CDR3 length equals 12 residues. The germline V and J ends were trimmed by 2 bases and 2 bases, with 4 bases remaining between them. The CDR3 coding sequence is TGTGCTAGTGGTTTGCAAACCTACGAGCAGTACTTC. Amino acids: CASGLQTYEQYF. Full variable domain (missing parts from reference TRBV12-5 and TRBJ2-7): DARVTQTPRHKVTEMGQEVTMRCQPILGHNTVFWYRQTMMQGLELLAYFRNRAPLDDSGMPKDRFSAEMPDATLATLKIQPSEPRDSAVYFCASGLQTYEQYFGPGTRLTVT.

Concerning this clone: The same CDR3 can be traced to other DNA sequences in this sample. The chain uses TRBV30 and TRBJ1-1; no reliable D call. From germline, CDR1 is GTSNPN and CDR2 SVGIG (reference sequence). CDR3 length: 12 residues. V was shortened by 1 base and J by 2 bases, with 5 bases between the two germline ends. In DNA, the CDR3 is TGTGCCTGGAGTGACAGCAACACTGAAGCTTTCTTT. The encoded protein is CAWSDSNTEAFF.

This chain connects TRBV10-3 to TRBJ2-3, with D tentatively TRBD2 (5 bases). This CDR3 comprises 13 residues. Trimming shortened V by 11 bases and J by 0 bases, and 12 bases separated the two germline ends. CDR1 is ENHRY, CDR2 SYGVKD, per germline. CDR3 residues: CAAQRRSTDTQYF. The CDR3 DNA follows: TGTGCCGCCCAGCGGAGAAGCACAGATACGCAGTATTTT.

The V gene is TRBV5-1, the J gene TRBJ1-1; D remains ambiguous. CDR3 length: 13 residues. V lost 6 bases and J 4 bases, leaving 13 bases between the germline ends. The V gene's germline CDR1 is SGHRS and CDR2 YFSETQ. CDR3 nucleotide sequence: TGCGCCAGCAAAAGAAGAGGTGGCACTGAAGCTTTCTTT. Encoded protein: CASKRRGGTEAFF.

This clone has more than one count but fewer than ten. The chain carries TRBV5-1 and TRBJ2-7, with 7 bases matching TRBD1. The germline CDR1 and CDR2 sequences are SGHRS and YFSETQ. This CDR3 has 14 amino acids. With 0 bases clipped from V and 3 bases from J, the junction kept 3 bases outside the gene matches. In DNA, the CDR3 is TGCGCCAGCAGCTTGGGACAGGGTCTCTACGAGCAGTACTTC. Protein product: CASSLGQGLYEQYF.

This clone rates as medium-sized. This rearrangement joins TRBV2 to TRBJ1-4; perhaps TRBD1 as D (6 bases). V lost 4 bases, J lost 0 bases, and 9 bases lay in between. The CDR3 is 15 amino acids. Looked up from germline, CDR1 is SNHLY and CDR2 is FYNNEI. This CDR3 is CASSGGGATNEKLFF. CDR3 bases: TGTGCCAGCAGTGGAGGGGGAGCAACTAATGAAAAACTGTTTTTT.

The chain recombines TRBV11-2 with TRBJ2-2; TRBD1 matches 8 bases. Germline trimming cut 5 bases from V and 9 bases from J; bases unmatched to any gene: 8. The germline CDR1 and CDR2 sequences are SGHAT and FQNNGV. The CDR3 sequence is 14 residues long. DNA of the CDR3: TGTGCCAGCAGCGCGAACAGGGGGATGAGGGAGCTGTTTTTT. Protein sequence: CASSANRGMRELFF. Complete variable domain (other parts from reference TRBV11-2 and TRBJ2-2): EAGVAQSPRYKIIEKRQSVAFWCNPISGHATLYWYQQILGQGPKLLIQFQNNGVVDDSQLPKDRFSAERLKGVDSTLKIQPAKLEDSAVYLCASSANRGMRELFFGEGSRLTVL.

The chain employs TRBV7-9 and TRBJ1-4; possibly TRBD1 for D (5 bases). The germline CDR1 and CDR2 sequences are SEHNR and FQNEAQ (reference sequence). This CDR3 is built from 15 residues. Deletions cut 4 bases from V and 5 bases from J, with 14 bases between. The CDR3 here is CASSSKRGENEKLFF. The CDR3 bases are TGTGCCAGCAGCTCCAAAAGGGGCGAGAATGAAAAACTGTTTTTT.

In DNA form, the CDR3 reads TGTGCCAGCAGCGGACAGGGTTACGGCTACACCTTC. It encodes CASSGQGYGYTF. This sequence joins TRBV7-3 and TRBJ1-2, with 8 bases lining up with TRBD1. CDR1 and CDR2 from the germline V gene are SGHTA and FQGTGA. This CDR3 is 12 amino acids long. V was clipped by 5 bases and J by 8 bases; unmatched bases: 4.